A single T cell receptor beta chain is shown here with its context. What it recognizes is unknown. Other nucleotide sequences from this sample produce the same CDR3. The source of the sample is a study of OX40 agonist ivuxolimab in advanced cancers. About the research overall: Three patients got partial responses; one had hepatocellular carcinoma and two had cutaneous melanoma. Study findings and constraints: Dosing at 0.1 to 3.0 mg/kg was accompanied by clonal expansion of CD4+ and CD8+ blood T cells by week 6. Several nonresponders also turned out to have low normalized T-cell clonal expansion.

Germline loops: CDR1 MDHEN, CDR2 SYDVKM. V shed 3 bases and J shed 4 bases, with 13 bases lying between them. This CDR3 contains 15 residues. Clones were read by immunoSEQ multiplex PCR, and TCRdb kept only the in-frame ones, dropping some. The repertoire has some 99,000 clones, roughly 83% of them found once; the top ten carry over 1.3%. Sampling of blood occurred at baseline, cycle 4 day 1, and cycle 7 day 1. This receptor was taken from an adult with an advanced solid tumor such as melanoma, head and neck, liver or kidney cancer. Here the sequenced sample was CD4+ or CD8+ T cells sorted from blood, taken in a trial of the OX40 agonist ivuxolimab. The chain recombines TRBV28 with TRBJ1-3; D remains unclear. CDR3 sequence (DNA): TGTGCCAGCAGTTTCCAGCCCATCGGAGGAAACACCATATATTTT. Amino acid sequence: CASSFQPIGGNTIYF.